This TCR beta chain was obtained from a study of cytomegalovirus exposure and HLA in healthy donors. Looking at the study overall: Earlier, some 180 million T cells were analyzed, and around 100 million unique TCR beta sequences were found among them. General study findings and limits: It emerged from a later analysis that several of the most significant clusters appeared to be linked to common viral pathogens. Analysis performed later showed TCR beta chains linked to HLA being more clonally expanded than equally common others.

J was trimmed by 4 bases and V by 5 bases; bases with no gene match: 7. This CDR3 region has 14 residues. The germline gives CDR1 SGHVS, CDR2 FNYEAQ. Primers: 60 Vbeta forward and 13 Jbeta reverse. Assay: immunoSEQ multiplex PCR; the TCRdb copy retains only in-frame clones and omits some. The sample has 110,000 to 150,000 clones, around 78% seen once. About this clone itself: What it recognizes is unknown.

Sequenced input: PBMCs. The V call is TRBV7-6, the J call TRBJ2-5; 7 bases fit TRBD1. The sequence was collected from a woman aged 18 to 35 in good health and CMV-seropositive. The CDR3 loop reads CASSVTGERETQYF. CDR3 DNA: TGTGCCAGCAGCGTTACAGGGGAACGAGAGACCCAGTACTTC.